This TCR beta chain was profiled in a study of T-cell memory formation after mild COVID-19. About the study: Largely, the TCR clusters proved donor specific.

Amplification by 5'RACE using constant-segment primers produced TCR alpha and TCR beta cDNA libraries that carried sample barcodes and UMIs. TCRdb re-analysed the 5' RACE reads in MiXCR, keeping a single row per CDR3 protein. The sample records 250,000 to 400,000 distinct CDR3 sequences, roughly an eighth being singletons. Study results and limitations: The CD4+ clones that contracted clustered mainly within CM and EM, and the CD8+ clones concentrated in EMRA. Later expanders leaned CD4+, whereas clones that contracted between day 15 and 85 were balanced CD4/CD8.

Note on this clonotype: Its target is unknown.

This sequence originates from a man between 18 and 35 years old who had mild COVID-19 (a few samples of this study predate the infection). Cell type and time point are not known. The sequenced material came from PBMCs or a T cell subset sorted from them (not recorded which).

The CDR3 sequence: CASSFDLMYNEQFF. DNA for the CDR3: TGTGCCAGCAGCTTTGACTTGATGTACAATGAGCAGTTCTTC. This chain uses TRBV11-2 with TRBJ2-1; D is unresolved. Germline CDR1 and CDR2: SGHAT and FQNNGV. There are 14 residues in the CDR3. The germline V and J ends were trimmed by 3 bases and 4 bases, with 10 bases remaining between them.